This TCR beta chain was observed in a study of radiation and T cells in renal cell carcinoma. Study overall: Nephrectomy followed 15 Gy stereotactic body radiation by 4 weeks.

Stated time point: blood 2 weeks post-SBRT. The treatment is: 15 Gy SBRT to primary tumor, nephrectomy 4 weeks later. Study-level results: From baseline, blood top tumor clonotypes peaked at 2 weeks post-radiation. No pretreatment tumor biopsies were available for baseline clonotypes.

The CDR3 has 11 residues. Germline V gene data show CDR1 as WSHSY and CDR2 as SAAADI. The V end was cut by 5 bases, the J end by 5 bases, with 5 bases between. For this clone: The target antigen is unknown.

Profiling relied on immunoSEQ multiplex PCR, and the TCRdb table lists in-frame clones only, not all of them. Here the sample spans tens of thousands of clones, around 77% being singletons. The chain is built from TRBV10-2 and TRBJ2-3; no definite D call. This receptor was taken from a man in his fifties or sixties with renal cell carcinoma. This specimen was blood, taken from a patient whose treatment included radiotherapy and nephrectomy. The CDR3 nucleotides read TGCGCCAGCAGTACGGAAGATACGCAGTATTTT. Encoded protein: CASSTEDTQYF.